Here is one TCR beta chain with its context. Data came from immunoSEQ multiplex PCR; TCRdb stores just in-frame clones and leaves some out. This sample has 300,000 or so clones, with around 87% found just once. The source of the sample is a study of blood T cell repertoires in COVID-19. CDR1 and CDR2 from the germline V gene are LNHDA and SQIVND (reference sequence). The V segment lost 1 base and the J segment 3 bases; nucleotides outside the gene matches: 8. This CDR3 contains 16 residues. J is TRBJ1-2 and V is TRBV19, with TRBD1 matching over 7 bases. The receptor was isolated from a man aged 45-65 years with active or convalescent COVID-19. Sequenced: peripheral blood. The CDR3 DNA reads TGTGCCAGTAGTATAGGAACCGGGACAGCGGACTATGGCTACACCTTC. It translates to CASSIGTGTADYGYTF.